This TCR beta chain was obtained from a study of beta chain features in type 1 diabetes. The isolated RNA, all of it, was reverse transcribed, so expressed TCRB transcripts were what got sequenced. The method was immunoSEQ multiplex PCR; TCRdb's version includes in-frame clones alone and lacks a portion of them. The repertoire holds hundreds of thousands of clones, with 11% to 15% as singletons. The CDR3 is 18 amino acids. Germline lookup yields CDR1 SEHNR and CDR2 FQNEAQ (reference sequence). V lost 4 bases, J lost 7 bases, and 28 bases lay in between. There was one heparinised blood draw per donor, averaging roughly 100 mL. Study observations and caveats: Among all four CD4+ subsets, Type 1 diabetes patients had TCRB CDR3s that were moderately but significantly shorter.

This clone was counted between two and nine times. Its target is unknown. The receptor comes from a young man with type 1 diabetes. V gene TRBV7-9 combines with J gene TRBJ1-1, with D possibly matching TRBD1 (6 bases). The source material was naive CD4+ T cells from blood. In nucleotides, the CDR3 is TGTGCCAGCAGCTCGAACTTAGGTTCCTGGACAGAGCAATTTGAAGCTTTCTTT. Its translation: CASSSNLGSWTEQFEAFF.